The text below deals with one T cell receptor beta chain. The data stem from a study of blood T cell repertoires in COVID-19. Study summary: Cohort 3 recovery required two negative PCRs, clearance, or symptom resolution.

Libraries were prepared by immunoSEQ multiplex PCR; TCRdb keeps only in-frame clonotypes and omits some of them. The sample includes some 200,000 clones, 80% to 90% seen only once; the top ten take 7% to 8.5%. The CDR3 consists of 17 residues. V lost 4 bases, J lost 3 bases, and 22 bases lay in between. Germline loops: CDR1 SGHRS, CDR2 YFSETQ. The specimen was PBMCs or T cells enriched from blood (not recorded which). The sequence came from a man under 40 in a cohort exposed to, infected with or recovered from COVID-19 (not recorded which). V gene TRBV5-1 combines with J gene TRBJ2-5, with D maybe TRBD2 (6 bases). Here the CDR3 reads CASSLWAHQGGEETQYF. The DNA for the CDR3 is TGCGCCAGCAGCCTATGGGCCCATCAGGGAGGCGAAGAGACCCAGTACTTC.